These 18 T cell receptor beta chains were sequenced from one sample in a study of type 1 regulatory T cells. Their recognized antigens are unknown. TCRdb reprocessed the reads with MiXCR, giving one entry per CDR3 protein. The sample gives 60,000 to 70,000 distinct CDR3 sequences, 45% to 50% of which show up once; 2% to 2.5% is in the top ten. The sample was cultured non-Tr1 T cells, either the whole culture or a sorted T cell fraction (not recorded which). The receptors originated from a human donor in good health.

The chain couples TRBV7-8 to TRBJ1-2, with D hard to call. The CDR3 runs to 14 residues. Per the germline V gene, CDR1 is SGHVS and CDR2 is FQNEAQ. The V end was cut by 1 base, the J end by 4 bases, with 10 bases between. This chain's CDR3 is CASSLVGDPYGYTF. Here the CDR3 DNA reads TGTGCCAGCAGCTTAGTCGGCGACCCCTATGGCTACACCTTC.

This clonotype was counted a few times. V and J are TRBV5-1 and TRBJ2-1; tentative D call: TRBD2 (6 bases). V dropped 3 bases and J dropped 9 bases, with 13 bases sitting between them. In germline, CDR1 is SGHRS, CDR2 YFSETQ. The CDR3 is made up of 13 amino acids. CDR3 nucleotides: TGCGCCAGCAGCTCACGGCCGGAGGGTGAGCAGTTCTTC. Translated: CASSSRPEGEQFF.

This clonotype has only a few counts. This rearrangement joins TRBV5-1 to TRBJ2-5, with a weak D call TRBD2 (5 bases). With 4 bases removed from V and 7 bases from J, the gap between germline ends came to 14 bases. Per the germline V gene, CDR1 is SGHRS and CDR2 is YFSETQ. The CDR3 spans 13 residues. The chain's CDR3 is CASSKRTEGTQYF. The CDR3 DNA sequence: TGCGCCAGCAGCAAAAGGACTGAGGGGACCCAGTACTTC.

CDR3 in DNA: TGTGCCAGTAGTCTCTCTCCCCTAGGGACTAGCGGAAATACGCAGTATTTT. Protein: CASSLSPLGTSGNTQYF. The chain joins TRBV19 to TRBJ2-3; TRBD2 matches at 11 bases. The CDR3 has 17 residues. The V and J ends lost 5 bases and 7 bases, in that order; junction bases with no gene match: 14. CDR1 is LNHDA and CDR2 is SQIVND in the germline V gene (reference sequence).

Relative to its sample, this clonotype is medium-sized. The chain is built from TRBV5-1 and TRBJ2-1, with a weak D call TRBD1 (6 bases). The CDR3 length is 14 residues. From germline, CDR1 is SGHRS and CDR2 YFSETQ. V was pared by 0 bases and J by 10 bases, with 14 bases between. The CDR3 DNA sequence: TGCGCCAGCAGCTTGGGGGGGCCGGAGGACGAGCAGTTCTTC. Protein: CASSLGGPEDEQFF.

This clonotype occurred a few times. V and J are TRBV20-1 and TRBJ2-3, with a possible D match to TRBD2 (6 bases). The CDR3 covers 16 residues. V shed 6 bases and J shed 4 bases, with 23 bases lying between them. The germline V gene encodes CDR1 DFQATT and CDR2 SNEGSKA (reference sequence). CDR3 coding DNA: TGCAGTGCCACTCAGGCCGTGGCGGGGCGGGCAGATACGCAGTATTTT. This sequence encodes CSATQAVAGRADTQYF.

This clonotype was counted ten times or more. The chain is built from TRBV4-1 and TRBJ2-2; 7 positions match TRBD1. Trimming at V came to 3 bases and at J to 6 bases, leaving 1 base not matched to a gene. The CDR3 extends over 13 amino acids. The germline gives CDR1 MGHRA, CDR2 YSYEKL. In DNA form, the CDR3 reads TGCGCCAGCAGCCAGCAGGGGGCCGGGGAGCTGTTTTTT. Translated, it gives CASSQQGAGELFF.

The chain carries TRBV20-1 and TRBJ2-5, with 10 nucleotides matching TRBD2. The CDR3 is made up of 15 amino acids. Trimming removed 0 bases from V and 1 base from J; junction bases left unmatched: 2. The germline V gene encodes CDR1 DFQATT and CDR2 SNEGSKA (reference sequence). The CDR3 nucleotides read TGCAGTGCTAGAGAACCTAGCGGGGGCCAAGAGACCCAGTACTTC. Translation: CSAREPSGGQETQYF.

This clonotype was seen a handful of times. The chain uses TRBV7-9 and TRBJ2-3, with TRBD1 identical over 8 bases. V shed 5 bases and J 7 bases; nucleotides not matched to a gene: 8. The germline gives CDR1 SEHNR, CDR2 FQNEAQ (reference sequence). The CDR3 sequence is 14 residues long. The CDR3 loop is CASSPDRAMNTQYF. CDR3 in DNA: TGTGCCAGCAGCCCGGACAGGGCAATGAATACGCAGTATTTT.

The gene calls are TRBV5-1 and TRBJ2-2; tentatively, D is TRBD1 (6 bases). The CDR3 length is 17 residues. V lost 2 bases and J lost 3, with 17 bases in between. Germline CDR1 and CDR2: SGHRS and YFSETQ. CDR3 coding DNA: TGCGCCAGCAGCTTCACCGGGACAACTAAAGACACCGGGGAGCTGTTTTTT. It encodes CASSFTGTTKDTGELFF.

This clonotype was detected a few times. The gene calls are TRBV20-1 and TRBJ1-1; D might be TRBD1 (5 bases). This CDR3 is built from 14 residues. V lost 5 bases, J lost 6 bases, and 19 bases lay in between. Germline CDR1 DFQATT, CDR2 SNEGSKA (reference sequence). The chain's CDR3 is CSAFSWGGDPEAFF. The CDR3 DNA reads TGCAGTGCTTTCTCGTGGGGGGGGGACCCTGAAGCTTTCTTT.

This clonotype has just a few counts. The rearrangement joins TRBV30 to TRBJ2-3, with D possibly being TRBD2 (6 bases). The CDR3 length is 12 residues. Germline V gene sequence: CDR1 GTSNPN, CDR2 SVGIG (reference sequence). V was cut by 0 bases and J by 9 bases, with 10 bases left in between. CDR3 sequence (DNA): TGTGCCTGGAGTGTAACGGGGGACACGCAGTATTTT. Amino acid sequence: CAWSVTGDTQYF. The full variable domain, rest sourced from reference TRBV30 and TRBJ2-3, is SQTIHQWPATLVQPVGSPLSLECTVEGTSNPNLYWYRQAAGRGLQLLFYSVGIGQISSEVPQNLSASRPQDRQFILSSKKLLLSDSGFYLCAWSVTGDTQYFGPGTRLTVL.

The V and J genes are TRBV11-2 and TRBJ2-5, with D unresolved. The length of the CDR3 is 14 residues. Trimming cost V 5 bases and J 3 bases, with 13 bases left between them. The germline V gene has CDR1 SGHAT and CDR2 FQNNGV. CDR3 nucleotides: TGTGCCAGCAGCGCAAACAGCTGGGAAGAGACCCAGTACTTC. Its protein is CASSANSWEETQYF.

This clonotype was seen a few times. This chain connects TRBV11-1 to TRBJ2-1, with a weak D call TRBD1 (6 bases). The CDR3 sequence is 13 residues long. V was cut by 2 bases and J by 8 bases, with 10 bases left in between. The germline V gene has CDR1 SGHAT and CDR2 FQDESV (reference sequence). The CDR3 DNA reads TGTGCCAGCAGCTTATACAGGGCAGATGAGCAGTTCTTC. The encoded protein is CASSLYRADEQFF.

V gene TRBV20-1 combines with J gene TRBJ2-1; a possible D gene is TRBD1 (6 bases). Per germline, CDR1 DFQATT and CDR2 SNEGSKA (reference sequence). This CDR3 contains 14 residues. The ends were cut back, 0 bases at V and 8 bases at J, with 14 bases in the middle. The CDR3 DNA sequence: TGCAGTGCTAGAGATTCACAGGGTGGCGATGAGCAGTTCTTC. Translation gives CSARDSQGGDEQFF.

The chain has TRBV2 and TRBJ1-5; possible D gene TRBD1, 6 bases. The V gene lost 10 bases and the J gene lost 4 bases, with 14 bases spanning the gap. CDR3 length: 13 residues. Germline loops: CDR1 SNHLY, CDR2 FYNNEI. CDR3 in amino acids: CATADSLNQPQHF. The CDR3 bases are TGTGCCACCGCGGACAGTTTAAATCAGCCCCAGCATTTT.

The CDR3 loop reads CASNTRRTGQNTEAFF. DNA of the CDR3: TGTGCCAGCAACACTAGGAGGACAGGGCAGAACACTGAAGCTTTCTTT. The V gene is TRBV6-5, the J gene TRBJ1-1, with 8 positions matching TRBD1. The CDR3 spans 16 residues. V lost 7 bases, J lost 1 base, and 11 bases stayed unmatched. Germline CDR1 reads MNHEY; CDR2 reads SVGAGI.

Here the CDR3 DNA reads TGTGCCAGCAGTGTCCGGGACAGGGGCCAAGAGACCCAGTACTTC. Protein sequence: CASSVRDRGQETQYF. The V call is TRBV6-1, the J call TRBJ2-5; 10 bases align to TRBD1. V shed 4 bases, J shed 1 base, and the junction held 3 bases outside the gene matches. Germline CDR1 reads MNHNS; CDR2 reads SASEGT. The CDR3 consists of 15 residues.